This T cell receptor (beta chain) was recovered during a study of cytomegalovirus exposure and HLA in healthy donors. Study outcomes and limitations: Follow-up analysis seemed to connect common viral pathogens with several of the most significant clusters identified.

This clone appeared a few times. Its antigen remains unknown. Both 60 Vbeta primers and 13 Jbeta primers went into the PCR. Here immunoSEQ multiplex PCR was the method, and the copy in TCRdb shows in-frame clones only, minus some. The sample shows 110,000 or so clones, around 15% of them seen only once. The CDR3 runs to 16 residues. The germline V gene encodes CDR1 SQVTM and CDR2 ANQGSEA. V gave up 3 bases and J gave up 0 bases; unmatched junction bases: 6. Healthy bone marrow donors supplied every sample. The V gene is TRBV29-1, the J gene TRBJ1-5; 9 bases match TRBD1. This sequence originates from a female donor in good health and CMV-seronegative. The sequenced material came from PBMCs. This CDR3 reads CSVDGTGIFSNQPQHF. As DNA, the CDR3 is TGCAGCGTTGATGGGACAGGGATTTTTAGCAATCAGCCCCAGCATTTT.